This TCR beta chain was retrieved from a study of early T cells in non-severe SARS-CoV-2 infection. Study information: Sequencing of bulk RNA from unsorted whole blood was done, without chain pairing. Whole-study findings and limits: Sequences matched to VDJdb favored anti-spike CD8 responses, while private and CD4 specificities were missed.

This clonotype was recorded only once. The antigen is undetermined. Individual cDNA molecules each received unique molecular identifiers attached to them. TCRdb reanalysed the 5' RACE reads using MiXCR and keeps one entry per CDR3 protein. This repertoire shows roughly 51,000 distinct CDR3 sequences, roughly 6% found once; its top ten account for roughly 2.8%. The V end was cut by 6 bases, the J end by 5 bases, with 18 bases between. Germline assignment: CDR1 MNHEY and CDR2 SMNVEV (reference sequence). The length of the CDR3 is 15 residues. The clonotype originates from an adult who was a healthcare worker with PCR-confirmed SARS-CoV-2 infection or an uninfected control (not recorded which). Sample: whole blood, taken at baseline. The rearrangement links TRBV27 to TRBJ2-3; maybe TRBD2 (5 bases). The CDR3 here is CASSFDYTRIDTQYF. The CDR3 coding sequence is TGTGCCAGCAGCTTCGACTACACCCGCATAGATACGCAGTATTTT.